This TCR beta chain was obtained from a study of CD8 T cells in Susac syndrome. With random hexamers, roughly 0.45 to 1 ug RNA was reverse transcribed. One entry per CDR3 protein, called by TCRdb with MiXCR from the immunoSEQ multiplex PCR reads. This table holds about 160,000 distinct CDR3 sequences, approximately 94% found once. Negative isolation yielded CD8+ and CD4+ T cells; FACS enriched TEMRA cells. Germline CDR1 is GTSNPN and CDR2 is SVGIG (reference sequence). The V end lost 3 bases, the J end lost 7 bases, and 9 bases lay between the germline ends. This CDR3 is 11 amino acids long. This sequence was found in a human donor with multiple sclerosis. This chain links TRBV30 with TRBJ1-2, with D hard to call. Specimen: CD4+ T cells from PBMCs. This chain's CDR3 is CAWSVGSGYTF. CDR3 nucleotide sequence: TGTGCCTGGAGCGTAGGAAGTGGCTACACCTTC.